A single sample is the source of the 18 T cell receptor beta chains below, sequenced in a study of OX40 agonist ivuxolimab in advanced cancers. Sequenced by immunoSEQ multiplex PCR; TCRdb stores in-frame clones only, minus some. The sample holds over 55,000 clones, around 90% seen once. Material: CD4+ or CD8+ T cells sorted from blood, obtained in a trial of the OX40 agonist ivuxolimab. These receptors all come from an adult with an advanced solid tumor such as melanoma, head and neck, liver or kidney cancer.

The chain combines TRBV6-1 with TRBJ1-3; D remains unclear. CDR3 length: 14 amino acids. Germline CDR1 MNHNS, CDR2 SASEGT. The V gene lost 3 bases and the J gene lost 0 bases, with 6 bases spanning the gap. The CDR3 protein is CASSDWGSGNTIYF. DNA of the CDR3: TGTGCCAGCAGTGATTGGGGCTCTGGAAACACCATATATTTT.

The chain links TRBV15 to TRBJ1-1; TRBD1 aligns across 7 bases. The germline V gene has CDR1 LNHNV and CDR2 YYDKDF (reference sequence). The CDR3 length is 15 residues. The ends lost 3 bases at V and 1 base at J; junction bases unmatched: 5. The chain's CDR3 is CATSSETGRNTEAFF. CDR3 nucleotide sequence: TGTGCCACCAGCAGTGAGACAGGGAGGAACACTGAAGCTTTCTTT. The full variable domain, in which reference TRBV15 and TRBJ1-1 provide the parts outside the CDR3, is DAMVIQNPRYQVTQFGKPVTLSCSQTLNHNVMYWYQQKSSQAPKLLFHYYDKDFNNEADTPDNFQSRRPNTSFCFLDIRSPGLGDTAMYLCATSSETGRNTEAFFGQGTRLTVV.

This clone was counted a single time. The chain combines TRBV30 with TRBJ1-1, with no clear D. Germline V gene data show CDR1 as GTSNPN and CDR2 as SVGIG (reference sequence). V gave up 5 bases and J gave up 1 base, with 8 bases separating them. The CDR3 is 12 amino acids. The CDR3 region is CAWEGRNTEAFF. The CDR3 region has the DNA TGTGCCTGGGAGGGCAGGAACACTGAAGCTTTCTTT.

The V and J genes are TRBV7-9 and TRBJ1-1; no clear D gene. CDR1 and CDR2 from the germline V gene are SEHNR and FQNEAQ (reference sequence). The CDR3 has 12 residues. Trimming removed 2 bases at V and 3 bases at J, with 4 bases between. The chain's CDR3 is CASSLSDTEAFF. The CDR3 bases are TGTGCCAGCAGCTTATCGGACACTGAAGCTTTCTTT.

The genes are TRBV4-3 and TRBJ2-7, with TRBD1 as a possible D gene (6 bases). Germline CDR1 LGHNA, CDR2 YSLEER. V lost 0 bases, J lost 0 bases, and 9 bases lay in between. This CDR3 is 15 amino acids long. In nucleotides, the CDR3 is TGCGCCAGCAGCCAAGATTGGGGGCCCTCCTACGAGCAGTACTTC. It encodes CASSQDWGPSYEQYF.

The chain joins TRBV29-1 to TRBJ2-1; possibly TRBD1 for D (6 bases). Germline lookup yields CDR1 SQVTM and CDR2 ANQGSEA. The CDR3 covers 14 residues. Trimming stripped 7 bases from V and 8 bases from J, with 21 bases between. CDR3 protein: CSGTGHRSVDEQFF. The DNA for the CDR3 is TGCAGCGGGACGGGACACCGGTCCGTCGATGAGCAGTTCTTC.

This rearrangement joins TRBV6-6 to TRBJ2-7; D could derive from TRBD1 or TRBD2 (5 bases each). Germline V gene data show CDR1 as MNHNY and CDR2 as SVGAGI (reference sequence). V was pared by 6 bases and J by 4 bases, with 7 bases between. The CDR3 covers 11 residues. The CDR3 is CASSEGYEQYF. The CDR3 DNA reads as TGTGCCAGCAGCGAGGGGTACGAGCAGTACTTC.

The chain carries TRBV27 and TRBJ2-3; D unclear. The CDR3 length is 12 residues. The V end was cut by 5 bases, the J end by 0 bases, with 3 bases between. The germline gives CDR1 MNHEY, CDR2 SMNVEV (reference sequence). The CDR3 DNA follows: TGTGCCAGCAGTCACAGCACAGATACGCAGTATTTT. Protein: CASSHSTDTQYF.

This clone was counted a single time. The chain combines TRBV7-6 with TRBJ2-2; D possibly corresponds to TRBD2 (6 bases). CDR3 size: 17 residues. Trimming left V 1 base short and J 1 base short, with 13 bases between. Germline V gives CDR1 SGHVS, CDR2 FNYEAQ. The CDR3, as DNA: TGTGCCAGCAGCTTAGTTGTTGGCGGGGAGAACACCGGGGAGCTGTTTTTT. This gives the protein CASSLVVGGENTGELFF.

The V and J genes are TRBV29-1 and TRBJ1-2; 9 bases agree with TRBD1. The V gene's germline CDR1 is SQVTM and CDR2 ANQGSEA. The CDR3 totals 12 residues. V lost 6 bases and J lost 5; bases outside the gene matches: 4. The CDR3: CSVRDRAYGYTF. CDR3 sequence (DNA): TGCAGCGTGAGGGACAGGGCTTATGGCTACACCTTC. Using reference TRBV29-1 and TRBJ1-2 for the parts outside the CDR3, the full variable domain is SAVISQKPSRDICQRGTSLTIQCQVDSQVTMMFWYRQQPGQSLTLIATANQGSEATYESGFVIDKFPISRPNLTFSTLTVSNMSPEDSSIYLCSVRDRAYGYTFGSGTRLTVV.

On this clone: The sample holds other DNA sequences that translate to the same CDR3. The rearrangement joins TRBV9 to TRBJ2-7, with TRBD2 matching over 8 bases. The CDR3 length is 15 residues. CDR1 is SGDLS, CDR2 YYNGEE, per germline. Trimming removed 0 bases from V and 1 base from J; junction bases left unmatched: 3. CDR3 residues: CASSVDPSGSYEQYF. CDR3 DNA: TGTGCCAGCAGCGTAGACCCTAGCGGGTCCTACGAGCAGTACTTC. The complete variable domain, with remaining parts taken from reference TRBV9 and TRBJ2-7, reads DSGVTQTPKHLITATGQRVTLRCSPRSGDLSVYWYQQSLDQGLQFLIQYYNGEERAKGNILERFSAQQFPDLHSELNLSSLELGDSALYFCASSVDPSGSYEQYFGPGTRLTVT.

This rearrangement joins TRBV4-3 to TRBJ2-7, with 7 bases identical to TRBD2. The CDR3 covers 12 residues. The junction had 2 bases not matched to a gene; V was cut back by 4 bases and J by 5 bases. Germline values: CDR1 LGHNA, CDR2 YSLEER. CDR3 nucleotide sequence: TGCGCCAGCAGCCCGGGGGGAGACGAGCAGTACTTC. Protein product: CASSPGGDEQYF.

The chain employs TRBV4-3 and TRBJ1-4, with 9 bases identical to TRBD1. The CDR3 has 16 residues. The germline gives CDR1 LGHNA, CDR2 YSLEER. The V gene end was trimmed by 0 bases and the J gene end by 4 bases; junction bases not matched to a gene: 3. The CDR3 here is CASSQDETGGNEKLFF. CDR3 bases: TGCGCCAGCAGCCAAGACGAGACAGGGGGTAATGAAAAACTGTTTTTT.

The J gene is TRBJ2-3, the V gene TRBV7-9, with a possible D match to TRBD2 (6 bases). The CDR3 is 15 residues long. CDR1 and CDR2 from the germline V gene are SEHNR and FQNEAQ (reference sequence). V was cut by 6 bases and J by 3 bases, with 16 bases left in between. The CDR3: CASSYSGEITDTQYF. The CDR3 DNA reads TGTGCCAGCAGTTATTCGGGGGAGATTACAGATACGCAGTATTTT.

V is TRBV27 and J is TRBJ1-2, with TRBD1 as a possible D gene (5 bases). The CDR3 has 12 amino acids. The germline V and J ends were trimmed by 10 bases and 4 bases, with 13 bases remaining between them. CDR1 and CDR2 from the germline V gene are MNHEY and SMNVEV (reference sequence). The CDR3 DNA follows: TGTGCCACCCGCCGGGGGGTCTATGGCTACACCTTC. Translation gives CATRRGVYGYTF.

The chain couples TRBV27 to TRBJ2-2, with TRBD2 matching over 7 bases. Germline assignment: CDR1 MNHEY and CDR2 SMNVEV (reference sequence). CDR3 length: 16 residues. V gave up 3 bases and J gave up 6 bases; unmatched junction bases: 10. The CDR3: CASSFIPGGGAGELFF. Written as DNA, the CDR3 is TGTGCCAGCAGTTTCATCCCGGGAGGTGGGGCCGGGGAGCTGTTTTTT.

The chain combines TRBV7-8 with TRBJ2-1; the D gene could be TRBD1 or TRBD2 (5 bases each). Germline V CDR1 and CDR2: SGHVS, FQNEAQ. V was pared by 2 bases and J by 3 bases, with 11 bases between. The CDR3 is 15 residues long. The CDR3 nucleotides read TGTGCCAGCAGCTTAAATCAGGGAGTCTACAATGAGCAGTTCTTC. This translates into CASSLNQGVYNEQFF. The entire variable domain, with the rest obtained from reference TRBV7-8 and TRBJ2-1, is as follows: GAGVSQSPRYKVAKRGQDVALRCDPISGHVSLFWYQQALGQGPEFLTYFQNEAQLDKSGLPSDRFFAERPEGSVSTLKIQRTQQEDSAVYLCASSLNQGVYNEQFFGPGTRLTVL.

The V call is TRBV4-3, the J call TRBJ2-7, with a weak D call TRBD1 (5 bases). Looked up from germline, CDR1 is LGHNA and CDR2 is YSLEER. V was pared by 1 base and J by 3 bases, with 7 bases between. The CDR3 has 13 amino acids. CDR3 region: CASSQADNYEQYF. In DNA form, the CDR3 reads TGCGCCAGCAGCCAAGCGGACAACTACGAGCAGTACTTC.